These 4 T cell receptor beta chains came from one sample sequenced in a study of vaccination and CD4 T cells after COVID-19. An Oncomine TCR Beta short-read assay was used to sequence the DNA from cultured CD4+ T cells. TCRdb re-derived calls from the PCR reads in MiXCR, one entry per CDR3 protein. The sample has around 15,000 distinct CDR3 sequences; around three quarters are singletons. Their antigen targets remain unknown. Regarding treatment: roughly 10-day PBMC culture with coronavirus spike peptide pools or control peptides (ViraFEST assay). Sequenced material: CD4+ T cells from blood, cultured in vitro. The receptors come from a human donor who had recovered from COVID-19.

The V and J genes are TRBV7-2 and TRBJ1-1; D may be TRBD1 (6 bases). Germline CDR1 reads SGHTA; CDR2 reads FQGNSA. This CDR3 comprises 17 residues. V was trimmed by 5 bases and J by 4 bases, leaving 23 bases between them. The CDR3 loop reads CASSPVIDGGHRTEAFF. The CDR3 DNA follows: TGTGCCAGCAGCCCAGTCATCGATGGGGGGCACCGCACTGAAGCTTTCTTT.

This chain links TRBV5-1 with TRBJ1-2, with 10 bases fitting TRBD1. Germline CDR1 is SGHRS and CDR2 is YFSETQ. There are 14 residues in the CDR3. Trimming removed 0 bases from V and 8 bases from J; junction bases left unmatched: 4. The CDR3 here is CASSLGGTGEGYTF. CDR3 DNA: TGCGCCAGCAGCTTGGGGGGGACAGGGGAAGGCTACACCTTC.

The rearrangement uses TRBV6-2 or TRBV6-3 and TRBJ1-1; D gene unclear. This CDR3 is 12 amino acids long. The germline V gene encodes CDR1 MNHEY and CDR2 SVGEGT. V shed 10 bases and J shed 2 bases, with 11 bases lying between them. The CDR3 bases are TGTGCCACAGCTCGGCCCAACACTGAAGCTTTCTTT. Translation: CATARPNTEAFF.

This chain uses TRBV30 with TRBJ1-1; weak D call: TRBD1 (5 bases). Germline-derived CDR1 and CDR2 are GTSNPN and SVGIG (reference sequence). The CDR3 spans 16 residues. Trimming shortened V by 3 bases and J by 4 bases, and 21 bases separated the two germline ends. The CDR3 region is CAWREYKGRPGTEAFF. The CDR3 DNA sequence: TGTGCCTGGAGGGAATATAAGGGACGGCCGGGCACTGAAGCTTTCTTT.